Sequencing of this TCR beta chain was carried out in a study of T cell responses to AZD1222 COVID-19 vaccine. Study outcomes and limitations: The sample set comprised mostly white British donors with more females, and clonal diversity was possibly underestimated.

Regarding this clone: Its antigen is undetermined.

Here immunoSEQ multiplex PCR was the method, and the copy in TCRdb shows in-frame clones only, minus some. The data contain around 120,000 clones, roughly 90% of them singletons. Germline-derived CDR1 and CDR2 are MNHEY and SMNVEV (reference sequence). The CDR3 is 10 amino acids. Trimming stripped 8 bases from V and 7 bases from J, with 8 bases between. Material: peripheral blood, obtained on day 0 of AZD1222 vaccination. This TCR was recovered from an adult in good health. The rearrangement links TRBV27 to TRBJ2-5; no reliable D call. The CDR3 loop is CASGTGTQYF. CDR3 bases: TGTGCCAGCGGCACCGGGACCCAGTACTTC.